The source of this T cell receptor beta chain is a study of T cell responses to AZD1222 COVID-19 vaccine. Germline CDR1 LGHDT, CDR2 YNNKEL (reference sequence). Trimming at V came to 4 bases and at J to 4 bases, leaving 8 bases not matched to a gene. The CDR3 has 16 amino acids. In the case of this clone: Antigen specificity is unknown.

General study results and limits: Per reports, nearly half of all spike-specific TCRs target regions that are unmutated in variants. Spike-specific TCR breadth and depth both grew after two AZD1222 doses. Just 5 or 6 AZD1222 recipients tested seropositive at baseline. Across spike, vaccine-associated CD4 TCRs were found, dominant at 160-218 and 743-854.

Generated by immunoSEQ multiplex PCR, the TCRdb table keeps only in-frame clones and is missing some. Here the sample spans more than 120,000 clones, about 86% being singletons. This clonotype was sampled from an adult who received the AZD1222 COVID-19 vaccine. The sample in question was peripheral blood, obtained 28 days after the second AZD1222 dose. The chain uses TRBV3-1 (or the pseudogene TRBV3-2) and TRBJ2-5; 11 nucleotides agree with TRBD1. The CDR3 region has the DNA TGTGCCAGCAGCCGGCACCTGGGGACAGGGGGAGAGACCCAGTACTTC. Translated: CASSRHLGTGGETQYF.